One and the same sample provided the 24 T cell receptor beta chains below, sequenced in a study of blood T cell repertoires in COVID-19. Here immunoSEQ multiplex PCR was the method, and the copy in TCRdb shows in-frame clones only, minus some. Of under 300,000 clones detected, approximately 90% appear once; the ten largest clones hold over 2%. The sequencing sample was made of PBMCs or T cells enriched from blood (not recorded which). These receptors were obtained from a woman aged 55-70 years in a cohort exposed to, infected with or recovered from COVID-19 (not recorded which).

The CDR3 nucleotides read TGTGCCAGCAGCCTTGGACTAGCGGTAAACTACGAGCAGTACTTC. Encoded protein: CASSLGLAVNYEQYF. The V and J genes are TRBV3-1 (or the pseudogene TRBV3-2) and TRBJ2-7; 10 bases agree with TRBD2. Germline assignment: CDR1 LGHDT and CDR2 YNNKEL (reference sequence). The CDR3 covers 15 residues. Unmatched junction bases numbered 6, after V lost 4 bases and J lost 3 bases.

The chain uses TRBV11-2 and TRBJ2-5; 10 bases map to TRBD2. V was pared by 1 base and J by 4 bases, with 6 bases of the junction left unmatched. In germline, CDR1 is SGHAT, CDR2 FQNNGV. The CDR3 contains 16 residues. DNA of the CDR3: TGTGCCAGCAGCTTAGTAGGATCTAGCGGGAGAGAGACCCAGTACTTC. Amino acid sequence: CASSLVGSSGRETQYF.

The rearrangement joins TRBV14 to TRBJ1-5, with 8 bases identical to TRBD1. Trimming took 3 bases from V and 6 from J; bases not matched to a gene: 1. Germline CDR1 and CDR2: SGHDN and FVKESK. The CDR3 runs to 13 residues. CDR3 in DNA: TGTGCCAGCAGCCAGACAGGGGCTCAGCCCCAGCATTTT. This codes for CASSQTGAQPQHF.

The chain links TRBV5-4 to TRBJ2-7; 14 bases are shared with TRBD2. The J segment lost 5 bases and the V segment lost 0 bases, leaving 7 bases of the junction unmatched. The germline CDR1 and CDR2 sequences are SGHNT and YYREEE (reference sequence). The CDR3 is made up of 17 amino acids. DNA of the CDR3: TGTGCCAGCAGCTTGGCCGGGGGACTAGCGGGAGTCCACGAGCAGTACTTC. Its translation: CASSLAGGLAGVHEQYF.

J is TRBJ2-7 and V is TRBV2; 7 bases line up with TRBD2. CDR1 and CDR2 (germline): SNHLY, FYNNEI. This CDR3 spans 14 amino acids. V was pared by 7 bases and J by 6 bases, with 12 bases of the junction left unmatched. The CDR3 sequence: CASTAGLGTFEQYF. CDR3 coding DNA: TGTGCCAGCACAGCGGGACTGGGTACTTTCGAGCAGTACTTC.

The chain is built from TRBV7-2 and TRBJ2-2; the D is unclear. V was pared by 6 bases and J by 0 bases, with 5 bases between. The germline V gene encodes CDR1 SGHTA and CDR2 FQGNSA. The CDR3 is 13 amino acids. The CDR3 sequence is CASSVTNTGELFF. CDR3 in DNA: TGTGCCAGCAGTGTAACGAACACCGGGGAGCTGTTTTTT. The full variable domain, rest sourced from reference TRBV7-2 and TRBJ2-2, is GAGVSQSPSNKVTEKGKDVELRCDPISGHTALYWYRQSLGQGLEFLIYFQGNSAPDKSGLPSDRFSAERTGGSVSTLTIQRTQQEDSAVYLCASSVTNTGELFFGEGSRLTVL.

This rearrangement joins TRBV7-3 to TRBJ2-1, with 11 nucleotides matching TRBD2. Germline trimming cut 3 bases from V and 9 bases from J; bases unmatched to any gene: 7. This CDR3 contains 15 residues. Germline assignment: CDR1 SGHTA and CDR2 FQGTGA. CDR3 sequence (DNA): TGTGCCAGCAGCTTTTCACTAGCGGGAGTAGCTGAGCAGTTCTTC. This sequence encodes CASSFSLAGVAEQFF.

The chain uses TRBV3-1 (or the pseudogene TRBV3-2) and TRBJ2-1; 13 positions agree with TRBD2. The CDR3 is 15 residues long. Per germline, CDR1 LGHDT and CDR2 YNNKEL (reference sequence). The V segment lost 3 bases and the J segment 6 bases; nucleotides outside the gene matches: 2. This CDR3 reads CASSQGTSGTNEQFF. The CDR3 DNA reads TGTGCCAGCAGCCAGGGGACTAGCGGGACCAATGAGCAGTTCTTC.

The chain joins TRBV28 to TRBJ2-5, with 8 positions matching TRBD1. CDR1 is MDHEN and CDR2 is SYDVKM in the germline V gene. V dropped 6 bases and J dropped 0; count of bases not matched to a gene: 9. The CDR3 totals 16 residues. The CDR3 here is CASSPMDRAYQETQYF. The CDR3 DNA reads TGTGCCAGCAGCCCCATGGACAGGGCGTACCAAGAGACCCAGTACTTC. The whole variable domain, filled in from reference TRBV28 and TRBJ2-5, reads DVKVTQSSRYLVKRTGEKVFLECVQDMDHENMFWYRQDPGLGLRLIYFSYDVKMKEKGDIPEGYSVSREKKERFSLILESASTNQTSMYLCASSPMDRAYQETQYFGPGTRLLVL.

Written as DNA, the CDR3 is TGTGCCAGCAGCAAAGACGGGGTGTCGGGAAACATTCAGTACTTC. It translates to CASSKDGVSGNIQYF. The J gene is TRBJ2-4, the V gene TRBV21-1; TRBD2 reflects the table's D call only, with no check against the DNA. TRBV21-1 is given as a pseudogene. This CDR3 is built from 15 residues.

The V and J genes are TRBV6-5 and TRBJ2-7, with 8 bases lining up with TRBD1. CDR3 length equals 15 residues. Trimming at V came to 2 bases and at J to 4 bases, leaving 7 bases not matched to a gene. The germline CDR1 and CDR2 sequences are MNHEY and SVGAGI. The CDR3 sequence is CASSYDGTGAYEQYF. The CDR3 region has the DNA TGTGCCAGCAGTTACGACGGGACAGGAGCTTACGAGCAGTACTTC.

V and J are TRBV13 and TRBJ1-1; 11 nucleotides match TRBD1. The CDR3 runs 16 residues. Germline V gene lookup returns CDR1 PRHDT and CDR2 FYEKMQ (reference sequence). The V and J ends lost 4 bases and 5 bases, in that order; junction bases with no gene match: 9. The CDR3 DNA sequence: TGTGCCAGCAGCTATGCCGGGACAGGGGGTTGGACTGAAGCTTTCTTT. Translation: CASSYAGTGGWTEAFF.

This chain links TRBV2 with TRBJ2-7, with TRBD1 matching 9 bases. With 6 bases clipped from V and 5 bases from J, the junction kept 5 bases outside the gene matches. The CDR3 extends over 13 amino acids. Germline values: CDR1 SNHLY, CDR2 FYNNEI. Here the CDR3 reads CASRGQGFNEQYF. Here the CDR3 DNA reads TGTGCCAGCAGGGGACAGGGTTTCAACGAGCAGTACTTC. The full variable domain, its missing parts supplied by reference TRBV2 and TRBJ2-7, is EPEVTQTPSHQVTQMGQEVILRCVPISNHLYFYWYRQILGQKVEFLVSFYNNEISEKSEIFDDQFSVERPDGSNFTLKIRSTKLEDSAMYFCASRGQGFNEQYFGPGTRLTVT.

The chain combines TRBV7-9 with TRBJ1-5; 9 bases map to TRBD1. CDR3 size: 18 residues. V lost 1 base, J lost 4 bases, and 11 bases stayed unmatched. Germline values: CDR1 SEHNR, CDR2 FQNEAQ (reference sequence). In DNA form, the CDR3 reads TGTGCCAGCAGCTTAGTATACGCCGGGACAGGGAGAAATCAGCCCCAGCATTTT. Its protein product is CASSLVYAGTGRNQPQHF.

The chain employs TRBV5-6 and TRBJ2-4; D is unclear. Germline lookup yields CDR1 SGHDT and CDR2 YYEEEE. The V end lost 0 bases, the J end lost 5 bases, and 3 bases lay between the germline ends. This CDR3 is 12 amino acids long. CDR3 bases: TGTGCCAGCAGCTTGGGAGAAAACATTCAGTACTTC. It is translated as CASSLGENIQYF.

This chain joins TRBV28 and TRBJ1-6, with 9 bases aligning to TRBD1. The length of the CDR3 is 17 residues. The J segment lost 9 bases and the V segment lost 5 bases, leaving 14 bases of the junction unmatched. The germline CDR1 and CDR2 sequences are MDHEN and SYDVKM. The CDR3 is CASSPFTGGVKSSPLHF. The CDR3, as DNA: TGTGCCAGCAGTCCTTTCACAGGGGGCGTCAAATCTTCACCCCTCCACTTT.

The rearrangement links TRBV5-1 to TRBJ2-3; 7 bases align to TRBD2. Germline values: CDR1 SGHRS, CDR2 YFSETQ. The ends lost 5 bases at V and 0 bases at J; junction bases unmatched: 3. The CDR3 consists of 14 residues. The CDR3 DNA follows: TGCGCCAGCAGGGGGGGGACTAGCACAGATACGCAGTATTTT. Residues: CASRGGTSTDTQYF.

V is TRBV5-1 and J is TRBJ1-5, with D possibly matching TRBD1 (5 bases). Germline CDR1 and CDR2: SGHRS and YFSETQ. CDR3 size: 14 residues. Trimming removed 0 bases from V and 7 bases from J, with 11 bases in between. The CDR3 coding sequence is TGCGCCAGCAGCTTGGAATCGGGGGGACAGCCCCAGCATTTT. This codes for CASSLESGGQPQHF. Combining the CDR3 with reference TRBV5-1 and TRBJ1-5 gives the whole variable domain KAGVTQTPRYLIKTRGQQVTLSCSPISGHRSVSWYQQTPGQGLQFLFEYFSETQRNKGNFPGRFSGRQFSNSRSEMNVSTLELGDSALYLCASSLESGGQPQHFGDGTRLSIL.

This chain joins TRBV24-1 and TRBJ2-3; D gene ambiguous. The germline V and J ends were trimmed by 3 bases and 4 bases, with 7 bases remaining between them. CDR1 is KGHDR and CDR2 is SFDVKD in the germline V gene. The CDR3 sequence is 13 residues long. The chain's CDR3 is CATSDHKPDTQYF. CDR3 sequence (DNA): TGTGCCACCAGTGATCACAAACCAGATACGCAGTATTTT.

This chain connects TRBV5-1 to TRBJ2-7; 7 bases fit TRBD2. V lost 4 bases and J lost 3; bases outside the gene matches: 13. Germline assignment: CDR1 SGHRS and CDR2 YFSETQ. CDR3 length: 16 residues. The CDR3 nucleotides read TGCGCCAGCAGCGGGGAGGGTCGAACGACTAGCTACGAGCAGTACTTC. This gives the protein CASSGEGRTTSYEQYF.

This sequence joins TRBV30 and TRBJ1-5; 7 bases are a match to TRBD1. CDR3 size: 15 residues. Germline V gene sequence: CDR1 GTSNPN, CDR2 SVGIG (reference sequence). The V and J ends lost 2 bases and 3 bases, in that order; junction bases with no gene match: 7. CDR3 sequence: CAWSPTGTVNQPQHF. CDR3 nucleotides: TGTGCCTGGAGTCCGACCGGGACAGTCAATCAGCCCCAGCATTTT.

V usage is TRBV28 and J usage is TRBJ2-2, with D possibly TRBD2 on 5 matching bases. V lost 8 bases to trimming and J lost 5 bases, with 9 bases between them. The germline V gene has CDR1 MDHEN and CDR2 SYDVKM. CDR3 size: 12 residues. CDR3 nucleotides: TGTGCCAGCTATAGCGCAACCGGGGAGCTGTTTTTT. Its translation: CASYSATGELFF.

CDR3 nucleotides: TGTGCCAGCAGCTCCAGGACTAGCTTAACCTACGAGCAGTACTTC. Its translation is CASSSRTSLTYEQYF. This sequence joins TRBV11-2 and TRBJ2-7; TRBD2 agrees at 8 bases. This CDR3 has 15 amino acids. CDR1 SGHAT and CDR2 FQNNGV come from the germline V gene. V lost 4 bases, J lost 2 bases, and 7 bases stayed unmatched.

In its sample, this clone was seen once. This chain links TRBV5-1 with TRBJ2-5, with D perhaps matching TRBD2 (6 bases). Trimming shortened V by 5 bases and J by 1 base, and 15 bases separated the two germline ends. Germline loops: CDR1 SGHRS, CDR2 YFSETQ. The CDR3 spans 15 residues. CDR3 nucleotides: TGCGCCAGCAGGGAAAATAGCGGACCCCAAGAGACCCAGTACTTC. It yields the protein CASRENSGPQETQYF.